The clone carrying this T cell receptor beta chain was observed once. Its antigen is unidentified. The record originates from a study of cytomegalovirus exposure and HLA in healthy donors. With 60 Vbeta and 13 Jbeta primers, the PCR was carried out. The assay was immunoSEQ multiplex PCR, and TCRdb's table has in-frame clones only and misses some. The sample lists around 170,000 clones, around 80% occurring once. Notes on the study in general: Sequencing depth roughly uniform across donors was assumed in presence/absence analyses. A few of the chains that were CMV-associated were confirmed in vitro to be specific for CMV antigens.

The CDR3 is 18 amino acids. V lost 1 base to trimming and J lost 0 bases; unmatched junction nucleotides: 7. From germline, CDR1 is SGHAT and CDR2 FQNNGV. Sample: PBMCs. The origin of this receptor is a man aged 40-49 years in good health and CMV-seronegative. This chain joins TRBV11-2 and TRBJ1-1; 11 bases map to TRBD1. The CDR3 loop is CASSLGTGGYGMNTEAFF. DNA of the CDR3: TGTGCCAGCAGCTTAGGGACAGGGGGCTATGGGATGAACACTGAAGCTTTCTTT.